This T cell receptor beta chain was obtained from a study of T cells in women clearing cervical HPV infection. Overall study context: Controls were women whose single incident HPV16 infection cleared within 12 months without precancer or cancer.

Comments on this clone: The read comes to an end 3 residues before the CDR3 does, leaving the germline J gene to fill in the end.

Method: immunoSEQ multiplex PCR; TCRdb's copy keeps in-frame clones and lacks some. The table lists around 30,000 clones. The trim removed 9 bases at V and 5 bases at J, leaving 11 bases unmatched. Per germline, CDR1 SGHKS and CDR2 YYEKEE (reference sequence). The CDR3 totals 13 residues. The chain links TRBV5-5 to TRBJ2-7; 7 bases map to TRBD2. The receptor was derived from a woman between 18 and 75 years old with a cervical HPV16 infection that either progressed to CIN3+ or cleared (not recorded which). Sequencing was done on a sample of blood buffy coat. The CDR3 reads CATSGGGRDEQYF. CDR3 DNA, as far as it was read: TGTGCCACCTCTGGGGGGGGAAGGGACGAG.